This record covers a single TCR beta chain. The data originate from a study of T cell changes during pregnancy in multiple sclerosis. The ends were cut back, 0 bases at V and 7 bases at J, with 7 bases in the middle. Germline V gives CDR1 PRHDT, CDR2 FYEKMQ (reference sequence). This CDR3 has 14 amino acids. The repertoire was sequenced with immunoSEQ multiplex PCR; TCRdb's copy has only in-frame clones and lacks some. The sample contains fewer than 45,000 clones, over 85% of which appear only once. The sequences come from peripheral blood, collected in the third trimester of pregnancy. The clonotype comes from a female donor in good health, enrolled as a control in a pregnancy study. This chain links TRBV13 with TRBJ1-6, with D unresolved. CDR3 loop: CASSLGAKNSPLHF. For the CDR3, the DNA is TGTGCCAGCAGCTTAGGGGCCAAGAATTCACCCCTCCACTTT. The full variable domain, completed using reference TRBV13 and TRBJ1-6, is AAGVIQSPRHLIKEKRETATLKCYPIPRHDTVYWYQQGPGQDPQFLISFYEKMQSDKGSIPDRFSAQQFSDYHSELNMSSLELGDSALYFCASSLGAKNSPLHFGNGTRLTVT.